The entry below gives a single T cell receptor beta chain sequence along with its context. Its antigen remains unidentified. J was trimmed by 8 bases and V by 2 bases; bases with no gene match: 15. CDR3 length equals 16 residues. CDR1 and CDR2 (germline): LGHNA, YNFKEQ. Use of 60 Vbeta and 13 Jbeta primers characterized the PCR. TCRdb's table, derived via immunoSEQ multiplex PCR, lists solely in-frame clones and lacks some. The repertoire includes 150,000 to 160,000 clones, 80% of them detected once, and roughly 5.5% sits in the top ten. The data stem from a study of cytomegalovirus exposure and HLA in healthy donors. General study findings and limits: It was 164 TCR beta chains that were listed as cytomegalovirus-associated. Later on, analysis showed that most CMV-associated TCR beta chains appeared to be HLA-restricted. The study carried out a later analysis of TCR beta sequences. It associated roughly 17,000 of them with specific HLA alleles at a false discovery rate of 0.05. Earlier analysis found most TCR beta V segments productive about 90% or about 30% of the time.

Sequenced material: PBMCs. This chain connects TRBV4-2 to TRBJ2-7; 7 nucleotides line up with TRBD2. The sequence came from a woman aged 40-49 years in good health and CMV-seropositive. CDR3 in amino acids: CASSQPFRERGGKQYF. In DNA, the CDR3 is TGTGCCAGCAGCCAACCTTTCCGGGAGCGGGGAGGCAAGCAGTACTTC.